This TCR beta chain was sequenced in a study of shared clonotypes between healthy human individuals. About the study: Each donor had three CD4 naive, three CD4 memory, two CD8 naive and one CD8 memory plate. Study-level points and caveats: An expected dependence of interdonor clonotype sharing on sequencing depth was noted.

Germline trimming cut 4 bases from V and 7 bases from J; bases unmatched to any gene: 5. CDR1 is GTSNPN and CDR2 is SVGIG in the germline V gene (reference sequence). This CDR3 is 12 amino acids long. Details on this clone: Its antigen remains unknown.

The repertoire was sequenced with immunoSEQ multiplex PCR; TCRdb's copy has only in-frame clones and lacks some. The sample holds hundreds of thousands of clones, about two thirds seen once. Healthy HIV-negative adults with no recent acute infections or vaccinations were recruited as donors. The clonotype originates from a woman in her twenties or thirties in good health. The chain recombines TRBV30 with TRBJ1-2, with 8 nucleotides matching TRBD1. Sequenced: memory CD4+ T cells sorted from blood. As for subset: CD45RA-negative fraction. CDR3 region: CAWNGQGGGYTF. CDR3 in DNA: TGTGCCTGGAACGGACAGGGAGGTGGCTACACCTTC.